Listed here is a single T cell receptor (beta chain). This CDR3 spans 12 amino acids. CDR1 and CDR2 from the germline V gene are LNHDA and SQIVND (reference sequence). V lost 6 bases and J lost 4, with 9 bases in between. The repertoire was sequenced with immunoSEQ multiplex PCR; TCRdb's copy has only in-frame clones and lacks some. This sample has 89,000 or so clones, with about 82% found just once. The data were obtained in a study of blood T cell repertoires in COVID-19. This receptor was taken from a man aged 45-60 years with active COVID-19. The V call is TRBV19, the J call TRBJ1-2; D is possibly TRBD1 (6 bases). Sequencing used peripheral blood. The CDR3 loop reads CASSRTAYGYTF. The CDR3 DNA follows: TGTGCCAGTAGCAGGACAGCCTATGGCTACACCTTC.